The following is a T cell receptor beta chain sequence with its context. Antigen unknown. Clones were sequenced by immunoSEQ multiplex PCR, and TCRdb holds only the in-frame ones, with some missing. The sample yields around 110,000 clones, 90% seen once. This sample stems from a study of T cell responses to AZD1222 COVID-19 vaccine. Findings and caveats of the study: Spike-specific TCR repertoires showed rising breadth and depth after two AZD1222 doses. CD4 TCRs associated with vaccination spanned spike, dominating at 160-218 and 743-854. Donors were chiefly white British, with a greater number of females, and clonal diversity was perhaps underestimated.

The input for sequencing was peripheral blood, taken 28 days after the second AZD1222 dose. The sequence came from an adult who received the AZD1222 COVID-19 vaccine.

In DNA, the CDR3 is TGTGCCAGTAGTATAGGTATTGGTTGGGAGACCCAGTACTTC. As protein: CASSIGIGWETQYF. The chain couples TRBV19 to TRBJ2-5; D remains ambiguous. Germline V gene data show CDR1 as LNHDA and CDR2 as SQIVND (reference sequence). The CDR3 loop spans 14 amino acids. Trimming left V 1 base short and J 5 bases short, with 11 bases between.